Listed here are 2 T cell receptor beta chains from one sample, sequenced in a study of blood T cells in healthy people across ages. Combining a sample-barcoded 5' primer with a J-beta primer mix, a second PCR ran for roughly 7 to 11 cycles. TCRdb ran MiXCR on the 5' RACE reads and lists one entry per CDR3 protein. The table lists 1.5 million to 2 million distinct CDR3 sequences, around 50% of them singletons, with more than 2% in the top ten. Sequencing input: blood. The receptors stem from a woman between 35 and 50 years old in good health.

The chain combines TRBV25-1 with TRBJ2-1; D might be TRBD1 (5 bases). This CDR3 region has 13 residues. The V end lost 5 bases, the J end lost 12 bases, and 17 bases lay between the germline ends. Germline V gene sequence: CDR1 MGHDK, CDR2 SYGVNS. Here the CDR3 DNA reads TGTGCCAGCAGTCCACTGCCCGAAAGGGGGCAGTTCTTC. Translating it yields CASSPLPERGQFF. Filled out from reference TRBV25-1 and TRBJ2-1, the complete variable domain reads EADIYQTPRYLVIGTGKKITLECSQTMGHDKMYWYQQDPGMELHLIHYSYGVNSTEKGDLSSESTVSRIRTEHFPLTLESARPSHTSQYLCASSPLPERGQFFGPGTRLTVL.

Only a few counts were recorded for this clonotype. The chain employs TRBV28 and TRBJ1-2, with unresolved D. The CDR3 is made up of 12 amino acids. CDR1 and CDR2 (germline): MDHEN, SYDVKM. Trimming took 6 bases from V and 5 from J, leaving 10 bases between them. The CDR3 region is CASRPLGYGYTF. The CDR3 coding sequence is TGTGCCAGCAGACCTTTGGGGTATGGCTACACCTTC.